Presented here are 30 T cell receptor beta chains from one specimen sequenced in a study of OX40 agonist ivuxolimab in advanced cancers. TCRdb's table, derived via immunoSEQ multiplex PCR, lists solely in-frame clones and lacks some. The sample shows approximately 31,000 clones, roughly 90% of them seen only once. Here the sequenced sample was CD4+ or CD8+ T cells sorted from blood, taken in a trial of the OX40 agonist ivuxolimab. Every receptor here comes from an adult with an advanced solid tumor such as melanoma, head and neck, liver or kidney cancer.

The V call is TRBV5-6, the J call TRBJ1-5; D is unresolved. The CDR3 sequence is 13 residues long. Germline CDR1 reads SGHDT; CDR2 reads YYEEEE. The V gene lost 0 bases and the J gene lost 6 bases, with 7 bases spanning the gap. This chain's CDR3 is CASSLGAGQPQHF. The CDR3, as DNA: TGTGCCAGCAGCTTGGGGGCTGGTCAGCCCCAGCATTTT.

The gene calls are TRBV13 and TRBJ2-7; D perhaps matches TRBD1 (6 bases). Deletions cut 6 bases from V and 4 bases from J, with 22 bases between. CDR3 length: 16 residues. Per germline, CDR1 PRHDT and CDR2 FYEKMQ (reference sequence). This CDR3 is CASSPKGDRTLYEQYF. CDR3 nucleotides: TGTGCCAGCAGTCCAAAGGGAGACAGGACCCTGTACGAGCAGTACTTC.

The V gene is TRBV18, the J gene TRBJ2-5; D gene unclear. V lost 0 bases to trimming and J lost 2 bases, with 10 bases between them. CDR1 is KGHSH, CDR2 LQKENI, per germline. The CDR3 sequence is 15 residues long. The CDR3 loop is CASSPPYGSQETQYF. The CDR3 DNA sequence: TGTGCCAGCTCACCACCTTACGGCTCTCAAGAGACCCAGTACTTC. Together with reference TRBV18 and TRBJ2-5, the CDR3 gives the full variable domain: NAGVMQNPRHLVRRRGQEARLRCSPMKGHSHVYWYRQLPEEGLKFMVYLQKENIIDESGMPKERFSAEFPKEGPSILRIQQVVRGDSAAYFCASSPPYGSQETQYFGPGTRLLVL.

The V gene is TRBV7-9, the J gene TRBJ2-7; D is tentatively TRBD1 or TRBD2 (5 bases each). The CDR3 contains 14 residues. Trimming stripped 4 bases from V and 2 bases from J, with 12 bases between. Looked up from germline, CDR1 is SEHNR and CDR2 is FQNEAQ (reference sequence). CDR3 in amino acids: CASSSGTGPYEQYF. The CDR3 DNA reads as TGTGCCAGCAGCTCGGGGACCGGCCCCTACGAGCAGTACTTC. The full variable domain, with the rest looked up from reference TRBV7-9 and TRBJ2-7, is DTGVSQNPRHKITKRGQNVTFRCDPISEHNRLYWYRQTLGQGPEFLTYFQNEAQLEKSRLLSDRFSAERPKGSFSTLEIQRTEQGDSAMYLCASSSGTGPYEQYFGPGTRLTVT.

The rearrangement uses TRBV27 and TRBJ1-2, with 7 bases lining up with TRBD1. In germline, CDR1 is MNHEY, CDR2 SMNVEV (reference sequence). V was pared by 5 bases and J by 5 bases, with 11 bases of the junction left unmatched. There are 15 residues in the CDR3. The DNA for the CDR3 is TGTGCCAGCAGTCAAGAACCCACAGGGGTGTATGGCTACACCTTC. Translation gives CASSQEPTGVYGYTF.

This clone has just one count. V usage is TRBV6-5 and J usage is TRBJ2-3; 10 bases line up with TRBD2. The J segment lost 4 bases and the V segment lost 2 bases, leaving 0 bases of the junction unmatched. Germline CDR1 reads MNHEY; CDR2 reads SVGAGI. CDR3 length: 14 residues. This CDR3 reads CASSYGTSADTQYF. The CDR3 DNA follows: TGTGCCAGCAGTTACGGGACTAGCGCAGATACGCAGTATTTT.

The chain joins TRBV9 to TRBJ1-1; 7 bases are shared with TRBD1. With 4 bases clipped from V and 1 base from J, the junction kept 10 bases outside the gene matches. This CDR3 contains 16 residues. Germline-derived CDR1 and CDR2 are SGDLS and YYNGEE. The CDR3: CASSSLPGTENTEAFF. Written as DNA, the CDR3 is TGTGCCAGCAGCAGTCTTCCCGGGACAGAGAACACTGAAGCTTTCTTT.

This clone was seen once. V usage is TRBV2 and J usage is TRBJ1-6, with D possibly being TRBD1 (5 bases). The length of the CDR3 is 13 residues. Germline CDR1 SNHLY, CDR2 FYNNEI. V dropped 9 bases and J dropped 8 bases, with 14 bases sitting between them. CDR3 protein: CARETARYSPLHF. CDR3 sequence (DNA): TGTGCCAGGGAGACAGCCCGGTATTCACCCCTCCACTTT.

The chain recombines TRBV27 with TRBJ2-5; D possibly corresponds to TRBD1 (6 bases). This CDR3 has 14 residues. V gave up 3 bases and J gave up 3 bases, with 11 bases separating them. Per germline, CDR1 MNHEY and CDR2 SMNVEV (reference sequence). The CDR3 DNA sequence: TGTGCCAGCAGTTTCACAGGGTCGGAAGAGACCCAGTACTTC. Translation gives CASSFTGSEETQYF.

This clone was observed a single time. The rearrangement joins TRBV23-1 to TRBJ1-1; D is unclear. TRBV23-1 is an ORF, and what it does is uncertain. V was trimmed by 3 bases and J by 3 bases, leaving 11 bases between them. The length of the CDR3 is 14 residues. The CDR3 reads CASSHETYHTEAFF. In DNA form, the CDR3 reads TGCGCCAGCAGTCACGAGACATACCACACTGAAGCTTTCTTT.

The chain has TRBV30 and TRBJ1-1; D is unresolved. With 0 bases removed from V and 4 bases from J, the gap between germline ends came to 18 bases. CDR3 length: 16 amino acids. Germline CDR1 reads GTSNPN; CDR2 reads SVGIG (reference sequence). In DNA form, the CDR3 reads TGTGCCTGGAGTGTACGGCTTATAACGCTGGGCACTGAAGCTTTCTTT. Amino acids: CAWSVRLITLGTEAFF. Full variable domain (rest looked up from reference TRBV30 and TRBJ1-1): SQTIHQWPATLVQPVGSPLSLECTVEGTSNPNLYWYRQAAGRGLQLLFYSVGIGQISSEVPQNLSASRPQDRQFILSSKKLLLSDSGFYLCAWSVRLITLGTEAFFGQGTRLTVV.

This rearrangement joins TRBV6-5 to TRBJ2-7; D is undetermined. The germline CDR1 and CDR2 sequences are MNHEY and SVGAGI. This CDR3 spans 12 amino acids. V was trimmed by 4 bases and J by 0 bases, leaving 4 bases between them. CDR3 loop: CASSFSSYEQYF. CDR3 bases: TGTGCCAGCAGTTTCAGCTCCTACGAGCAGTACTTC.

This chain links TRBV27 with TRBJ1-1; D gene ambiguous. CDR1 MNHEY and CDR2 SMNVEV come from the germline V gene (reference sequence). V dropped 4 bases and J dropped 5 bases, with 5 bases sitting between them. The length of the CDR3 is 11 residues. The CDR3 DNA reads TGTGCCAGCAGTTCGGGGACTGAAGCTTTCTTT. It encodes CASSSGTEAFF.

The chain joins TRBV19 to TRBJ1-1; no firm D call. V was cut by 6 bases and J by 1 base, with 18 bases left in between. CDR1 and CDR2 from the germline V gene are LNHDA and SQIVND (reference sequence). The CDR3 has 16 residues. The CDR3 DNA sequence: TGTGCCAGTAGGTTTGAAACGCTTCAAGGGAACACTGAAGCTTTCTTT. Protein: CASRFETLQGNTEAFF.

The V call is TRBV7-9, the J call TRBJ2-7; D is uncertain. There are 18 residues in the CDR3. Trimming took 5 bases from V and 0 from J, leaving 23 bases between them. Germline V gene data show CDR1 as SEHNR and CDR2 as FQNEAQ (reference sequence). DNA for the CDR3: TGTGCCAGCAGCCTTAGTGACGTTACCGGGCTCCTCTCCTACGAGCAGTACTTC. As protein: CASSLSDVTGLLSYEQYF.

The gene calls are TRBV5-6 and TRBJ1-5; D is unresolved. V lost 1 base to trimming and J lost 1 base, with 9 bases between them. The CDR3 spans 15 residues. The V gene's germline CDR1 is SGHDT and CDR2 YYEEEE. CDR3 sequence (DNA): TGTGCCAGCAGCTTGAGCCCTGGGAGCAATCAGCCCCAGCATTTT. Its protein product is CASSLSPGSNQPQHF. The full variable domain, rest sourced from reference TRBV5-6 and TRBJ1-5, is DAGVTQSPTHLIKTRGQQVTLRCSPKSGHDTVSWYQQALGQGPQFIFQYYEEEERQRGNFPDRFSGHQFPNYSSELNVNALLLGDSALYLCASSLSPGSNQPQHFGDGTRLSIL.

The chain couples TRBV19 to TRBJ2-1, with TRBD2 matching 9 bases. CDR1 is LNHDA, CDR2 SQIVND, per germline (reference sequence). The V and J ends lost 5 bases and 3 bases, in that order; junction bases with no gene match: 11. CDR3 length equals 17 residues. This CDR3 reads CASSPGTSQKLYNEQFF. As DNA, the CDR3 is TGTGCCAGTAGTCCTGGGACTAGCCAGAAACTCTACAATGAGCAGTTCTTC.

This chain links TRBV11-3 with TRBJ2-2; D gene uncertain. The CDR3 consists of 11 residues. Germline-derived CDR1 and CDR2 are SGHNT and YENEEA. V was shortened by 3 bases and J by 7 bases, with 3 bases between the two germline ends. This CDR3 is CASSFGGELFF. CDR3 DNA: TGTGCCAGCAGCTTTGGCGGGGAGCTGTTTTTT.

The chain is built from TRBV4-1 and TRBJ2-3; tentative D call: TRBD2 (5 bases). V was shortened by 3 bases and J by 3 bases, with 16 bases between the two germline ends. This CDR3 has 16 residues. Per the germline V gene, CDR1 is MGHRA and CDR2 is YSYEKL. The CDR3 loop is CASSQRVAGSTDTQYF. In nucleotides, the CDR3 is TGCGCCAGCAGCCAGCGGGTGGCAGGAAGTACAGATACGCAGTATTTT.

In its sample, this clone was seen a few times. The genes are TRBV7-6 and TRBJ2-3; 7 positions match TRBD1. V dropped 5 bases and J dropped 2; count of bases not matched to a gene: 4. This CDR3 contains 14 residues. In germline, CDR1 is SGHVS, CDR2 FNYEAQ. The CDR3 DNA sequence: TGTGCCAGCAGCCTAGGGACAGCCACAGATACGCAGTATTTT. Residues: CASSLGTATDTQYF.

The chain uses TRBV7-2 and TRBJ2-7; D unresolved. Trimming pared 6 bases from V and 4 bases from J, leaving 19 bases between. The CDR3 runs to 15 residues. The germline V gene encodes CDR1 SGHTA and CDR2 FQGNSA. CDR3 residues: CASRPISGSLYEQYF. In DNA, the CDR3 is TGTGCCAGCAGGCCTATATCCGGGTCCCTTTACGAGCAGTACTTC. Based on the CDR3 plus reference TRBV7-2 and TRBJ2-7, the full variable domain is GAGVSQSPSNKVTEKGKDVELRCDPISGHTALYWYRQSLGQGLEFLIYFQGNSAPDKSGLPSDRFSAERTGGSVSTLTIQRTQQEDSAVYLCASRPISGSLYEQYFGPGTRLTVT.

The V and J genes are TRBV28 and TRBJ2-7, with TRBD2 matching over 8 bases. Germline V gives CDR1 MDHEN, CDR2 SYDVKM. With 1 base clipped from V and 4 bases from J, the junction kept 12 bases outside the gene matches. This CDR3 is built from 17 residues. The DNA for the CDR3 is TGTGCCAGCAGTTTATACAGCCCAGCGGGAGTTTCGTACGAGCAGTACTTC. This sequence encodes CASSLYSPAGVSYEQYF. Full variable domain (remainder filled in from reference TRBV28 and TRBJ2-7): DVKVTQSSRYLVKRTGEKVFLECVQDMDHENMFWYRQDPGLGLRLIYFSYDVKMKEKGDIPEGYSVSREKKERFSLILESASTNQTSMYLCASSLYSPAGVSYEQYFGPGTRLTVT.

The chain has TRBV19 and TRBJ1-2; TRBD1 might be the D (5 bases). Trimming pared 1 base from V and 8 bases from J, leaving 17 bases between. The germline V gene has CDR1 LNHDA and CDR2 SQIVND (reference sequence). The CDR3 extends over 15 amino acids. The CDR3 DNA sequence: TGTGCCAGTAGTATAGGAGGGGAGGATGTGAGGGGCTACACCTTC. Its translation is CASSIGGEDVRGYTF. Supplemented by reference TRBV19 and TRBJ1-2, the full variable domain reads DGGITQSPKYLFRKEGQNVTLSCEQNLNHDAMYWYRQDPGQGLRLIYYSQIVNDFQKGDIAEGYSVSREKKESFPLTVTSAQKNPTAFYLCASSIGGEDVRGYTFGSGTRLTVV.

CDR3 sequence: CSVEGDGLEAFF. The CDR3 nucleotides read TGCAGCGTTGAAGGGGACGGGTTGGAAGCTTTCTTT. V and J are TRBV29-1 and TRBJ1-1, with D possibly being TRBD1 (5 bases). V was trimmed by 1 base and J by 8 bases, leaving 11 bases between them. The CDR3 has 12 residues. Looked up from germline, CDR1 is SQVTM and CDR2 is ANQGSEA.

This chain uses TRBV25-1 with TRBJ2-7; possible D gene TRBD2, 5 bases. The CDR3 length is 14 residues. Germline V gene lookup returns CDR1 MGHDK and CDR2 SYGVNS. The V and J ends lost 8 bases and 7 bases respectively, with 21 bases between them. CDR3 region: CASPPGKPLGEQYF. The DNA of the CDR3 is TGTGCCAGCCCCCCGGGAAAACCCCTGGGAGAGCAGTACTTC.

The chain recombines TRBV18 with TRBJ2-7; 9 positions match TRBD1. The CDR3 totals 16 residues. The germline gives CDR1 KGHSH, CDR2 LQKENI. J gave up 7 bases and V 3 bases, and 13 bases lay outside the gene matches. CDR3 loop: CASSPRPGQGVMEQYF. The CDR3, as DNA: TGTGCCAGCTCACCCCGCCCGGGACAGGGTGTAATGGAGCAGTACTTC.

J is TRBJ1-2 and V is TRBV7-9; D unresolved. The CDR3 runs 13 residues. Germline V CDR1 and CDR2: SEHNR, FQNEAQ (reference sequence). V was pared by 1 base and J by 7 bases, with 10 bases between. The CDR3: CASSLGPRSGYTF. CDR3 sequence (DNA): TGTGCCAGCAGCTTAGGTCCAAGGAGTGGCTACACCTTC.

The chain is built from TRBV4-2 and TRBJ2-1, with 7 positions matching TRBD1. V lost 4 bases, J lost 3 bases, and 9 bases stayed unmatched. CDR1 LGHNA and CDR2 YNFKEQ come from the germline V gene. This CDR3 is built from 16 residues. The CDR3 region has the DNA TGTGCCAGCAGCCCTCTGGCAGGGGGTAGCTACAATGAGCAGTTCTTC. Amino acid sequence: CASSPLAGGSYNEQFF.

The V and J genes are TRBV9 and TRBJ2-1; D tentatively fits TRBD1 or TRBD2 (5 bases each). Germline CDR1 and CDR2: SGDLS and YYNGEE. V lost 3 bases and J lost 5, with 6 bases in between. This CDR3 contains 12 residues. The CDR3 nucleotides are TGTGCCAGCAGCGGGGGGAACAATGAGCAGTTCTTC. It encodes CASSGGNNEQFF.

V usage is TRBV4-1 and J usage is TRBJ2-1, with 14 bases lining up with TRBD2. The CDR3 contains 15 residues. CDR1 and CDR2 from the germline V gene are MGHRA and YSYEKL. V lost 3 bases, J lost 9 bases, and 4 bases stayed unmatched. CDR3 loop: CASSQTSGRAVEQFF. The CDR3 DNA reads as TGCGCCAGCAGCCAGACTAGCGGGAGGGCCGTTGAGCAGTTCTTC.